The source of this T cell receptor beta chain is a study of blood T cell repertoires in COVID-19. Study-wide context: Nucleic acid was either cDNA or gDNA, and it came from T cells, B-cell-depleted T cells, or PBMCs.

The CDR3 has 15 amino acids. J was trimmed by 5 bases and V by 5 bases; bases with no gene match: 11. Germline V gives CDR1 MDHEN, CDR2 SYDVKM. Method: immunoSEQ multiplex PCR; TCRdb's copy keeps in-frame clones and lacks some. The sample contains roughly 180,000 clones, approximately 80% of which appear only once. This sequence was found in a woman aged 45-65 years with active or convalescent COVID-19. J is TRBJ1-2 and V is TRBV28; 7 bases are shared with TRBD1. Sequenced sample: peripheral blood. The CDR3 sequence is CASSPHKTGNYGYTF. In DNA form, the CDR3 reads TGTGCCAGCAGTCCTCATAAGACAGGGAATTATGGCTACACCTTC.